This TCR beta chain was identified during a study of T cells in localized non-small cell lung cancer (TCRdb year 2020). Study-wide context: The study analyzed T cell repertoires of about 230 early-stage NSCLC patients, comparing tumors and uninvolved tumor-adjacent lungs. All 240 or so NSCLC patients in the cohort were treatment-naive and had localized lung tumors that were resected. Of the NSCLC patients, 129 were male and approximately 110 were female, and the mean age was approximately 66 years.

At diagnosis, tumor, uninvolved tumor-adjacent lung and peripheral blood were collected and then preserved as a mix of FFPE and fresh-frozen material. For TCR repertoire profiling, blood samples were analyzed as peripheral blood mononuclear cells. The CDR3 covers 16 residues, taking in both the cysteine and the phenylalanine. Here the CDR3 DNA is all that survives: 48 bases in frame from base 1. V sheds 3 bases and J sheds 7 bases, leaving 21 bases between their ends. CDR1 and CDR2 (LNHDA, SQIVND) derive from the germline V gene (reference sequence). Broad study findings and their caveats: Higher blood T cell density associated with longer overall survival, while higher adjacent-lung clonality associated with shorter survival. Multi-region tumor sequencing was not performed, so intratumor heterogeneity could not be excluded. Since the design was exploratory, TCR variables were selected using unadjusted p-values with no false-discovery rate correction. Uninvolved tumor-adjacent lung showed the highest T cell clonality, higher than tumor, which suggests more focused antigenic responses in the uninvolved tumor-adjacent lung. A median of 57 of the top 100 tumor clones turned up in the paired uninvolved adjacent lung, and 25 to 35 of those clones also ranked among the top 100 of that same adjacent lung.

The immunoSEQ Assay was used to sequence TCR beta CDR3 regions from DNA. For the original study's pipeline: To compute T cell density, TCR beta template counts were normalized to usable DNA, which was estimated by amplifying housekeeping genes. Richness was estimated using the preseqR package, with extrapolation to 400,000 templates for PBMC samples and to 120,000 templates for tissue samples. Clonality was defined by subtracting Pielou's evenness from one. Tissue-enriched TCRs were identified by differential abundance testing using productive amino-acid clonotypes, minimum total count 5 and alpha 0.1. The Jaccard Index and the Morisita Overlap Index were used to measure how much the repertoires overlapped between compartments. GLIPH grouped TCR beta CDR3s together with public tetramer-defined viral CDR3s, and a viral motif had to include at least three viral sequences and also show V-gene enrichment. TCRdb obtained this table from immuneACCESS and retained in-frame rearrangements with V and J assigned. These tables miss some clones; where compared with another copy, unresolved V genes account for less than half of the shortfall, and the remainder is unexplained. Clone size and V and J calls were adopted from that table, with D and trimming inferred from the DNA. The sample data list about 33,000 clones, and roughly nine tenths of these were observed just once. The biggest ten clones account for 4% to 5% of the sample.

As regards this clone: Its antigen is unknown. Base qualities are not provided; no much larger clone lies one nucleotide away.

This TCR came from a man between 35 and 75 years old with stage I lung adenocarcinoma. This sequence uses TRBV19 and TRBJ1-2; TRBD1 might be the D gene, on 6 matching bases. Sample: peripheral blood, taken before any cancer treatment. The sequenced DNA: TGTGCCAGTAGTATCGTCACTTACAGGGTGGTCGGTGGCTACACCTTC. The resulting protein is CASSIVTYRVVGGYTF.